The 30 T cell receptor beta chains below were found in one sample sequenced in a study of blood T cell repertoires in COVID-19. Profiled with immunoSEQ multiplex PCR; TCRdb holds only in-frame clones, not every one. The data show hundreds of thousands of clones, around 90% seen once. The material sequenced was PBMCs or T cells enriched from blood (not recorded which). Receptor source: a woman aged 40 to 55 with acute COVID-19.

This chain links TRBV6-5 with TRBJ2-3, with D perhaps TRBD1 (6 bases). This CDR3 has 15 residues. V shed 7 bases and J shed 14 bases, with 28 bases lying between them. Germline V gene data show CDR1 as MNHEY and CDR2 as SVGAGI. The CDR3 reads CASNTLAQGKYRRYF. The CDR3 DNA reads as TGTGCCAGCAATACTCTAGCCCAGGGGAAGTATCGCAGGTATTTT.

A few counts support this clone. The CDR3 is CASNPGGDGAYEQYF. The CDR3 DNA reads TGTGCCAGTAACCCGGGGGGGGACGGGGCCTACGAGCAGTACTTC. The chain uses TRBV19 and TRBJ2-7, with 8 bases aligning to TRBD2. The CDR3 has 15 amino acids. V was pared by 7 bases and J by 2 bases, with 10 bases of the junction left unmatched. Germline CDR1 reads LNHDA; CDR2 reads SQIVND (reference sequence). Full variable domain (remainder filled in from reference TRBV19 and TRBJ2-7): DGGITQSPKYLFRKEGQNVTLSCEQNLNHDAMYWYRQDPGQGLRLIYYSQIVNDFQKGDIAEGYSVSREKKESFPLTVTSAQKNPTAFYLCASNPGGDGAYEQYFGPGTRLTVT.

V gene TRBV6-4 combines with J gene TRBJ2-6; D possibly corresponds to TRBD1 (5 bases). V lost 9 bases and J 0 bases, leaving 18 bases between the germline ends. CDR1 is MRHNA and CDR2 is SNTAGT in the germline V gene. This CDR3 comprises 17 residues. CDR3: CARVVLTEISGANVLTF. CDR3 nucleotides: TGTGCCAGGGTGGTTCTGACAGAGATCTCTGGGGCCAACGTCCTGACTTTC.

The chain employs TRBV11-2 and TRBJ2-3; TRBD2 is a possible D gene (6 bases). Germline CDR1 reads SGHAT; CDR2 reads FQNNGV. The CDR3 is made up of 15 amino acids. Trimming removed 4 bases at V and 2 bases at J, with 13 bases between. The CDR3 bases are TGTGCCAGCAGCTCCCTCGGGACTTTCACAGATACGCAGTATTTT. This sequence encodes CASSSLGTFTDTQYF. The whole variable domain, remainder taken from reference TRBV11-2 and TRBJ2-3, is EAGVAQSPRYKIIEKRQSVAFWCNPISGHATLYWYQQILGQGPKLLIQFQNNGVVDDSQLPKDRFSAERLKGVDSTLKIQPAKLEDSAVYLCASSSLGTFTDTQYFGPGTRLTVL.

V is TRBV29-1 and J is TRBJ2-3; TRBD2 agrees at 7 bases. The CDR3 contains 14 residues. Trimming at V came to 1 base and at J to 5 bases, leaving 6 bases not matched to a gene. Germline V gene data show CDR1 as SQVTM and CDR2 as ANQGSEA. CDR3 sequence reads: CSVEGGRGRDTQYF. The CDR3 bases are TGCAGCGTTGAAGGAGGGAGGGGACGAGATACGCAGTATTTT.

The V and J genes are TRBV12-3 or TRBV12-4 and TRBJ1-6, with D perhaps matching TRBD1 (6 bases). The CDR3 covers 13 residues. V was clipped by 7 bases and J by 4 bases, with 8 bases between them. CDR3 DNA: TGTGCCAGCACTCAGGGGTATAATTCACCCCTCCACTTT. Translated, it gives CASTQGYNSPLHF.

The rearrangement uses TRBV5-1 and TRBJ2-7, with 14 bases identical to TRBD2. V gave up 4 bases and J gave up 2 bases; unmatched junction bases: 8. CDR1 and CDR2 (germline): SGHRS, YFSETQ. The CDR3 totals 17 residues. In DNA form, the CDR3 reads TGCGCCAGCAGCCCCGGACTAGCGGGGGGTTGGACCTACGAGCAGTACTTC. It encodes CASSPGLAGGWTYEQYF.

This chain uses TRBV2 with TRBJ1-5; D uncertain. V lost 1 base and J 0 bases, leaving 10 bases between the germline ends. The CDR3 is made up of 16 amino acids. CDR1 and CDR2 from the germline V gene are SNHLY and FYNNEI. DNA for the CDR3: TGTGCCAGCAGTGAAGGCGCGGTTTATAGCAATCAGCCCCAGCATTTT. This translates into CASSEGAVYSNQPQHF.

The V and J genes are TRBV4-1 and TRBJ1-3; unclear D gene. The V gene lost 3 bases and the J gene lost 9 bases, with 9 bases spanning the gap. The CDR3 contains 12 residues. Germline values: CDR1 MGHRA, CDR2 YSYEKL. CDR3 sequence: CASSHERGTIYF. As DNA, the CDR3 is TGCGCCAGCAGCCATGAGCGGGGCACCATATATTTT.

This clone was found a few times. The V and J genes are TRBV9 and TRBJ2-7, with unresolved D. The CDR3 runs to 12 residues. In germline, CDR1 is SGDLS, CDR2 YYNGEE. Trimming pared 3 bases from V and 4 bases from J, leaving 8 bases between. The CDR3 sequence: CASSARVYEQYF. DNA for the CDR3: TGTGCCAGCAGCGCACGGGTATACGAGCAGTACTTC.

CDR3 nucleotides: TGTGCCAGCAGTTACCTGGGAGGCAATCAGCCCCAGCATTTT. Its translation is CASSYLGGNQPQHF. The chain recombines TRBV6-5 with TRBJ1-5, with D uncertain. Germline V gene sequence: CDR1 MNHEY, CDR2 SVGAGI. This CDR3 has 14 residues. V was clipped by 2 bases and J by 2 bases, with 7 bases between them.

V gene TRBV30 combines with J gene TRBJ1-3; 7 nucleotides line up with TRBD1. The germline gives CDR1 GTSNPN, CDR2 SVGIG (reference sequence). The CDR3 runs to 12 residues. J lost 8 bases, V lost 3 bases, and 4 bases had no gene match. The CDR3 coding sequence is TGTGCCTGGAGCTACAGGGGAGACACCATATATTTT. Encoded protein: CAWSYRGDTIYF.

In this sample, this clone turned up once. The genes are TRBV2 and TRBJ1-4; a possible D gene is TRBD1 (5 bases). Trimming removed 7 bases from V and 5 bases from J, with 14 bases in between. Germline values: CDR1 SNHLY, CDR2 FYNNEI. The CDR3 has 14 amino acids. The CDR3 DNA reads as TGTGCCAGCACCTTGGGACTGGGAAATGAAAAACTGTTTTTT. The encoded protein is CASTLGLGNEKLFF.

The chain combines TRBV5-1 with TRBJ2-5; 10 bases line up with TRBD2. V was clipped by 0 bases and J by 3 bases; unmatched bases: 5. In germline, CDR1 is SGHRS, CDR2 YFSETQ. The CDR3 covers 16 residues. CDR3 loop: CASSLGASGGKETQYF. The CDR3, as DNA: TGCGCCAGCAGCTTGGGGGCTAGCGGGGGCAAAGAGACCCAGTACTTC.

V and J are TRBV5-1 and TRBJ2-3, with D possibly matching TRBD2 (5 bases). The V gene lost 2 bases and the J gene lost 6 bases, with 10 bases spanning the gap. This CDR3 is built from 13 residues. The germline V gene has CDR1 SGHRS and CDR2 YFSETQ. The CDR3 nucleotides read TGCGCCAGCAGCTTCACTACTAGGGATACGCAGTATTTT. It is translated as CASSFTTRDTQYF.

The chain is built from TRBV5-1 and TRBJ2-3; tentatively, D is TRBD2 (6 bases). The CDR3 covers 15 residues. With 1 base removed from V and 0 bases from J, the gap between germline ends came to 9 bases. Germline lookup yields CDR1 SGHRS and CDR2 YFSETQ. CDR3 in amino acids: CASSLRGTSTDTQYF. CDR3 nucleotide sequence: TGCGCCAGCAGCTTGCGGGGGACTAGCACAGATACGCAGTATTTT.

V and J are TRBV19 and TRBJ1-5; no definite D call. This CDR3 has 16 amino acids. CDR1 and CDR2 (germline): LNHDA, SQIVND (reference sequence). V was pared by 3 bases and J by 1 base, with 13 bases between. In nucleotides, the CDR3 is TGTGCCAGTAGTATCTCGGAGGGAAAGAGCAATCAGCCCCAGCATTTT. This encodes CASSISEGKSNQPQHF.

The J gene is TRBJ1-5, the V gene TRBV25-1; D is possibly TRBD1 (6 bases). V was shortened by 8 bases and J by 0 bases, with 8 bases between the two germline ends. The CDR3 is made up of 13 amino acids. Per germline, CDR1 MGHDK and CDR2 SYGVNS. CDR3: CASSRGSNQPQHF. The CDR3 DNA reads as TGTGCCAGCTCCAGGGGTAGCAATCAGCCCCAGCATTTT. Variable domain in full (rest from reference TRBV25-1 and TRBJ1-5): EADIYQTPRYLVIGTGKKITLECSQTMGHDKMYWYQQDPGMELHLIHYSYGVNSTEKGDLSSESTVSRIRTEHFPLTLESARPSHTSQYLCASSRGSNQPQHFGDGTRLSIL.

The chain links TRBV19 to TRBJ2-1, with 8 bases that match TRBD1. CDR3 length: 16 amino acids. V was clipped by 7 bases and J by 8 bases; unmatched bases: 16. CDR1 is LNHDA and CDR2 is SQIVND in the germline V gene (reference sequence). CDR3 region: CASTRGRTGSFDEQFF. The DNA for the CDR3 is TGTGCCAGTACCCGCGGCAGGACAGGGAGTTTCGATGAGCAGTTCTTC.

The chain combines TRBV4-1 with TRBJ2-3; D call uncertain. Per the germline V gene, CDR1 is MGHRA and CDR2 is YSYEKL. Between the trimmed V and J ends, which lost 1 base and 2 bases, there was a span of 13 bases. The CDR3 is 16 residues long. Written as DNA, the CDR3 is TGCGCCAGCAGCCAAGTCGACAACACCTTCACAGATACGCAGTATTTT. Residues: CASSQVDNTFTDTQYF.

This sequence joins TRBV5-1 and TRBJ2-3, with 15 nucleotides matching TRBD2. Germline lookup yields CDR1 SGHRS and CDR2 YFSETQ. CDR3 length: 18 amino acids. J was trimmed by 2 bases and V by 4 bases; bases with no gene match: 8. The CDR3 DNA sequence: TGCGCCAGCAGCCCCGAGGGACTAGCGGGGGGACTCACAGATACGCAGTATTTT. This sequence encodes CASSPEGLAGGLTDTQYF.

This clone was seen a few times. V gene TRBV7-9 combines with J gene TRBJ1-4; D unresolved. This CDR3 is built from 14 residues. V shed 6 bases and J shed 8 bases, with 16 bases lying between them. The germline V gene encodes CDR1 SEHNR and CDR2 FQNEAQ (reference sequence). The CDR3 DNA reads TGTGCCAGCAGACCCCCTCGGGGTAACGAAAAACTGTTTTTT. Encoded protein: CASRPPRGNEKLFF. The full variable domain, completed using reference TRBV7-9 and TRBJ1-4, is DTGVSQNPRHKITKRGQNVTFRCDPISEHNRLYWYRQTLGQGPEFLTYFQNEAQLEKSRLLSDRFSAERPKGSFSTLEIQRTEQGDSAMYLCASRPPRGNEKLFFGSGTQLSVL.

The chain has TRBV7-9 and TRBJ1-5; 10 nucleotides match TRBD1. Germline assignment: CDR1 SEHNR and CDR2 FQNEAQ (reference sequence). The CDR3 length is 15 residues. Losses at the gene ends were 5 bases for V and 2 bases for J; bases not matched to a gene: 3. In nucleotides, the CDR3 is TGTGCCAGCAGCCCCGGGACAGGGGGCAATCAGCCCCAGCATTTT. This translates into CASSPGTGGNQPQHF. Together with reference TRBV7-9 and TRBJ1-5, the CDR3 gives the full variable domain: DTGVSQNPRHKITKRGQNVTFRCDPISEHNRLYWYRQTLGQGPEFLTYFQNEAQLEKSRLLSDRFSAERPKGSFSTLEIQRTEQGDSAMYLCASSPGTGGNQPQHFGDGTRLSIL.

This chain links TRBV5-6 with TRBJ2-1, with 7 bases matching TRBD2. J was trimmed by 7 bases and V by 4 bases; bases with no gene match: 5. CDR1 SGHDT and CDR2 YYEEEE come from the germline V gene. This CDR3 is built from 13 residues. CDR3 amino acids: CASSQGLNNEQFF. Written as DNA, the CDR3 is TGTGCCAGCAGCCAGGGACTAAATAATGAGCAGTTCTTC.

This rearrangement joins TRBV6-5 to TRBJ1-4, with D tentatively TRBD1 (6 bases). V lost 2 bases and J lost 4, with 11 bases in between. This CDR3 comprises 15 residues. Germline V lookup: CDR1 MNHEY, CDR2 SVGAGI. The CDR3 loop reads CASSYQGQVNEKLFF. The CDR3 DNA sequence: TGTGCCAGCAGTTACCAGGGGCAGGTTAATGAAAAACTGTTTTTT.

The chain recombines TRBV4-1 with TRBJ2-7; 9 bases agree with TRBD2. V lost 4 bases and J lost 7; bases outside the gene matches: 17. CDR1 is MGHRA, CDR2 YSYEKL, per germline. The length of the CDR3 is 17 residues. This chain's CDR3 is CASSPIRGSGGMGEQYF. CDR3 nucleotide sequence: TGCGCCAGCAGCCCCATCAGGGGTAGCGGGGGTATGGGAGAGCAGTACTTC.

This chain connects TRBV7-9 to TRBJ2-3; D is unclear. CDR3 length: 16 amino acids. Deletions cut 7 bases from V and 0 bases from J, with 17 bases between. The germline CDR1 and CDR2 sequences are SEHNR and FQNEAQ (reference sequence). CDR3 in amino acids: CASNPATPISTDTQYF. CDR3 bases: TGTGCCAGCAACCCCGCGACACCGATTAGCACAGATACGCAGTATTTT.

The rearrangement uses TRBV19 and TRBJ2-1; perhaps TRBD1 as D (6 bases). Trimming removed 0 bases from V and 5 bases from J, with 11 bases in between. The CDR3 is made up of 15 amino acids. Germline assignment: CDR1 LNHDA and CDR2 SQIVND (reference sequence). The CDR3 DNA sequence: TGTGCCAGTAGTATAGATAGGACAGTCAACAATGAGCAGTTCTTC. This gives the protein CASSIDRTVNNEQFF.

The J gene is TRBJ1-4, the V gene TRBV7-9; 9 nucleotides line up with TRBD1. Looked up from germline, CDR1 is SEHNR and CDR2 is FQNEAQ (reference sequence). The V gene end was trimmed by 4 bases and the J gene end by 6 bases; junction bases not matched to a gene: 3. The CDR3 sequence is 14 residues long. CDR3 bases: TGTGCCAGCAGCTACCGGACAGGGGATGAAAAACTGTTTTTT. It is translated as CASSYRTGDEKLFF.

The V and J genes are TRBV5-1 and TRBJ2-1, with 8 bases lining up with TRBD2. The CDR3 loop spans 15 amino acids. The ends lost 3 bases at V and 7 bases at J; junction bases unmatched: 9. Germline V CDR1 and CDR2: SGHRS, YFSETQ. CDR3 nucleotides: TGCGCCAGCAGCTACGGGGGGGCAGAACGTAATGAGCAGTTCTTC. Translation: CASSYGGAERNEQFF.